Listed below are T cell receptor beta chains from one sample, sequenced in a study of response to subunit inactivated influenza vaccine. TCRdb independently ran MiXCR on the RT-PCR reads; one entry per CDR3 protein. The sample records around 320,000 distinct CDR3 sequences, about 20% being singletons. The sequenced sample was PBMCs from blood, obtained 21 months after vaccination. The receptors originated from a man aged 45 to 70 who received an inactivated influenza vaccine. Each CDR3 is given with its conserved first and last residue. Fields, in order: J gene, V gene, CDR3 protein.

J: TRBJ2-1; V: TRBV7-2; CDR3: CASSLNSGGAGFF
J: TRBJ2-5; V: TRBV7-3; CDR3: CASSTGRTETQYF
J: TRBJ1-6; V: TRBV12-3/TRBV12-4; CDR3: CASSPPSPGLLNSPLHF
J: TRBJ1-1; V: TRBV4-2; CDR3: CTSSQDKHRGTEAFF
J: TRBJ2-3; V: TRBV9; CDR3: CASSVSSPVTDTQYF
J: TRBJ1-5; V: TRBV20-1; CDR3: CSALRDNYSNQPQHF
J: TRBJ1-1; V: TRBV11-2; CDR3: CASSWGEGDEAFF
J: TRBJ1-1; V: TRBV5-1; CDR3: CASGHGTGATEAFF
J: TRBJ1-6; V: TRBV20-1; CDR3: CSARDTGNSPLHF
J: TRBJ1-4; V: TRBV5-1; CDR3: CASSLAQTTNEKLFF
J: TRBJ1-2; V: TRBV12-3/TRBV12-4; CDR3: CASSPDSPYGYTF
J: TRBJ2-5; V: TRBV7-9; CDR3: CASSLDSTRSQETQYF
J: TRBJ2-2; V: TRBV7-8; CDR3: CASSHGGGYDTGELFF
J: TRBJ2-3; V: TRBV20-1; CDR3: CSAEPIKGQGLTDTQYF
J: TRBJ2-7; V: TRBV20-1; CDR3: CSARSSTDSYEQYF
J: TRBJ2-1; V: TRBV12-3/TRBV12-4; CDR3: CASSPRYRTNEQFF
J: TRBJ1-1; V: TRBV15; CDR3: CATSKVSRTEAFF
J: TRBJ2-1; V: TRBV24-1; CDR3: CATSDPFGTSGYNEQFF
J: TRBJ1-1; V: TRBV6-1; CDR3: CASSPPGAHAAFF
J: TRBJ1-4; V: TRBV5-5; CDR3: CASSDSGTAPRGEKLFF
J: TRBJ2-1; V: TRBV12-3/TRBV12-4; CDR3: CASRLAGGDNEQFF
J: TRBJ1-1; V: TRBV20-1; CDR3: CSARDRSANSFF
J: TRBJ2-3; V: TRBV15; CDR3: CATSRDRTVSTDTQYF
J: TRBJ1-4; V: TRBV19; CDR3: CASSTPAGQKATNEKLFF
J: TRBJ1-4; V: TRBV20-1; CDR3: CSAAPGQGANEKLFF
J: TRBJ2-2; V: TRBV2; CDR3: CASRADGNTGELFF
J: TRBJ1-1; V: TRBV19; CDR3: CASSMGKPQGSFF
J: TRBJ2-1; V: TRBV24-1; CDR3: CATSDPGTESYNEQFF
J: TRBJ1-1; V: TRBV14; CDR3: CASSRRGQGAFF
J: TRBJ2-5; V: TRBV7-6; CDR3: CASSLDRTGIVETQYF